The present TCR beta chain was sequenced within a study of naive and memory T cell subsets (dated by TCRdb to about 2017). The study in broad terms: Sorted naive and memory T cell subsets from peripheral blood were analyzed in the study using a UMI-based, open-source pipeline for TCR alpha and beta sequencing. IgG serology results and the functional CMV T cell responses were in complete agreement. RNA was DNase-treated and reverse transcribed with TCR constant-region primers, mostly using SuperScript III.

The table lists this clonotype with a few counts. Its antigen is unknown. It has no much larger one-base neighbor in the sample; base qualities were not kept. What the study reported, not specific to this receptor: A power law was followed by TCR abundance, with an exponent that differed between naive and memory subsets but was consistent across the three individuals. The repertoire findings for the naive and memory subsets could not be validated against a ground truth because none was available. A clonotype was defined as a single alpha or beta chain sequence rather than as a paired alpha/beta receptor. In both CD4 and CD8 cells, going from naive through CM, EM and EMRA, the Gini index went up while Shannon and inverse Simpson diversity went down. After error correction, over 90% of naive TCR sequences appeared only once, giving much steeper abundance distributions than memory subsets. RNA-based TCR counts may be influenced by expression changes linked to T cell activation and differentiation. A few larger clonotypes were present in naive repertoires, particularly the CD8 repertoires, and these clonotypes were possibly memory cells re-expressing CD45RA.

Sequences SEHNR (CDR1) and FQNEAQ (CDR2) are obtained from the germline V gene (reference sequence). V lost 1 base and J lost 5 bases; the stretch between them is 8 bases long. From cysteine to phenylalanine, the CDR3 is 13 amino acids long. Only CDR3 DNA remains: 39 bases, in frame from the first base. Libraries were constructed by UMI-ligation and nested PCR. The beta constant-region primer was an equimolar mix of two oligonucleotides covering both TRBC1 and TRBC2. A single-stranded oligonucleotide bearing the SP2 primer plus a 12-nucleotide UMI was ligated onto the 3' end of the cDNA by T4 RNA ligase 1. Four rounds of PCR, combining the SP2 primer with nested alpha and beta constant-region primers, were used to amplify the ligated cDNA. Incubation of the ligation reaction was carried out at 16 degrees C for about 18-25 hours. To avoid over-amplification, PCR2 was usually performed as a SYBR Green qPCR and halted once a predetermined threshold was reached. All purifications after the first were performed with Agencourt AMPure XP magnetic beads. Libraries were quantified by Qubit and checked on a TapeStation, with a main peak expected near 650 bp. Sequencing of the pooled libraries was done on an Illumina MiSeq using v2 2x251 paired-end kits, which typically yielded roughly 0.95-2 million reads per sample. Each sample was pooled at around 4.2 nM, and roughly 4.5-7.5% PhiX was included to help cluster recognition. The paper's data handling went like this. V and J genes were assigned to Demultiplexor-processed FASTQ reads by Decombinator through tag matching, with a single base-pair mismatch being allowed. UMIs were used by Collapsinator to correct both sequencing errors and frequency errors arising from PCR heterogeneity. TCRs were translated and CDR3s were extracted from the conserved cysteine to the FGXG phenylalanine by CDR3Translator, with non-productive sequences being flagged. Gini, Shannon entropy and inverse Simpson indices were calculated on repertoires that had been subsampled to equal numbers of UMI-defined TCRs. Power-law fits to clonotype abundance distributions were performed by maximum likelihood within the linear range. Similar UMI counts, unique TCR numbers and clonal distributions were obtained with the pipeline and with MIGEC on one naive CD8 sample. In one analysis, naive TCRs also found in any memory subset of the same donor were removed from the naive repertoire. The repertoires were searched for 5,500 to 7,500 CMV-associated CDR3 sequences that had been compiled from VDJdb and a published dataset. TCRdb reprocessed the public reads (quality trimming at Q25 with fastp, clone calling with MiXCR) and kept in-frame beta chains. Each record represents a unique CDR3 protein, reported with the most common genes and DNA among its rows. The V and J calls and clone size are TCRdb's, not the authors'. Counted in this sample were 150,000 or so distinct CDR3 sequences; about a sixth of them appeared once. 0.14% of the sample goes to the ten largest clones.

TCR alpha and beta chain libraries were amplified separately from the second PCR step onward. CMV status of each donor was established by measuring IFNgamma production from CD4+ T cells after fresh PBMCs were stimulated overnight with CMV viral lysate. CD4 T cells were positively selected using Miltenyi beads, after which CD8 T cells were positively selected from the CD4-negative fraction. Cells were stained for CD3, CD4, CD8, CD45RA, CD27 and a live/dead dye and were sorted on a BD Aria II into four subsets based on CD45RA and CD27. A few healthy volunteers provided blood, and each donor's sample was split into CD4 and CD8 T cells and then further divided into four differentiation subsets. Around 130 ml of peripheral blood was taken from each donor, and PBMC were separated by density-gradient centrifugation on Ficoll-Paque PLUS. Sorted cells were lysed in RLT buffer, after which RNA was extracted using a Qiagen RNeasy kit and stored at -80 degrees C.

The sample consisted of naive CD4+ T cells from blood. Sample cell subset or site, as interpreted from the label and publication: naive T cells, CD45RA high CD27+. Rearrangement joined TRBV7-9 to TRBJ1-1, with the identity of the D gene unclear. The source of this sequence is a human donor in good health. The CDR3 protein sequence reads: CASSLDASTEAFF. The DNA sequence is TGTGCCAGCAGCTTAGATGCGTCGACTGAAGCTTTCTTT.